Listed below are T cell receptor beta chains from one sample, sequenced in a study of a mutant IDH1 vaccine in newly diagnosed glioma. The data were produced by immunoSEQ multiplex PCR, yet TCRdb's version contains in-frame clones alone and is incomplete. The table has 85,000 to 100,000 clones, approximately 90% seen once. Specimen: PBMCs, collected from a glioma patient treated with radiotherapy, temozolomide or both. The receptors come from a woman in her forties or fifties with glioma. CDR3s include the opening cysteine and the closing phenylalanine or tryptophan. Fields, in order: V gene, clone size, J gene, D gene, CDR3 protein, CDR3 DNA. A D gene is named only where the DNA matches it firmly. Size is stated for part of the rows, as once, few or many counts, or as a class when the clone is expanded.

TRBV28	.	TRBJ2-7	TRBD1	CASNSQGARGTYEQYF	TGTGCCAGCAATAGTCAGGGGGCCCGGGGGACATACGAGCAGTACTTC
TRBV6-5	.	TRBJ2-7	.	CASSAHNFYEQYF	TGTGCCAGCAGTGCCCACAACTTCTACGAGCAGTACTTC
TRBV19	.	TRBJ2-1	.	CASSSGTYNEQFF	TGTGCCAGTTCCTCCGGGACATACAATGAGCAGTTCTTC
TRBV18	.	TRBJ2-5	.	CASSPRQEEETQYF	TGTGCCAGCTCACCACGACAGGAAGAAGAGACCCAGTACTTC
TRBV11-2	.	TRBJ2-5	TRBD2	CASSSGVASGSLETQYF	TGTGCCAGCAGCTCGGGGGTGGCTAGCGGGAGTCTGGAGACCCAGTACTTC
TRBV28	.	TRBJ1-2	TRBD1	CASSSGTGVYGYTF	TGTGCCAGCAGTTCCGGGACAGGGGTCTATGGCTACACCTTC
TRBV12-5	.	TRBJ2-1	.	CASGLRTEGMAHEQFF	TGTGCTAGTGGTTTGCGGACAGAGGGCATGGCACATGAGCAGTTCTTC
TRBV18	once	TRBJ2-1	TRBD2	CASSPPTSGMRYNEQFF	TGTGCCAGCTCACCACCGACTAGCGGGATGCGATACAATGAGCAGTTCTTC
TRBV29-1	.	TRBJ2-7	TRBD1	CSVKRTGSHEQYF	TGCAGCGTGAAAAGGACAGGGAGCCACGAGCAGTACTTC
TRBV5-1	.	TRBJ2-2	TRBD1	CASSKGTGPGELFF	TGCGCCAGCAGCAAGGGGACAGGCCCCGGGGAGCTGTTTTTT
TRBV30	.	TRBJ1-2	.	CAWKAGAPYGYTF	TGTGCCTGGAAGGCAGGGGCGCCCTATGGCTACACCTTC
TRBV6-5	.	TRBJ2-4	TRBD1	CASSYRWGQGSNIQYF	TGTGCCAGCAGTTACCGCTGGGGACAGGGATCGAACATTCAGTACTTC
TRBV10-3	.	TRBJ2-1	TRBD2	CAIKGTSGAGDEQFF	TGTGCCATCAAAGGGACTAGCGGAGCGGGCGATGAGCAGTTCTTC
TRBV19	.	TRBJ2-1	TRBD2	CASSTLASGRGQFF	TGTGCCAGTAGTACCTTGGCTAGCGGGAGAGGGCAGTTCTTC
TRBV5-1	.	TRBJ2-7	.	CASSRETYEQYF	TGCGCCAGCAGTCGGGAAACCTACGAGCAGTACTTC
TRBV7-2	.	TRBJ1-2	.	CASSYSNYGYTF	TGTGCCAGCAGTTACTCCAACTATGGCTACACCTTC
TRBV18	.	TRBJ1-5	TRBD1	CASSLGTGGSNQPQHF	TGTGCCAGCTCACTGGGGACAGGGGGAAGCAATCAGCCCCAGCATTTT
TRBV7-2	.	TRBJ1-2	TRBD1	CASSLWDSYGYTF	TGTGCCAGCAGCTTATGGGACAGCTATGGCTACACCTTC
TRBV6-5	.	TRBJ1-5	.	CASSYSGGGNQPQHF	TGTGCCAGCAGTTACTCGGGGGGAGGGAATCAGCCCCAGCATTTT
TRBV4-2	.	TRBJ1-5	.	CASSQRIDNQPQHF	TGTGCCAGCAGCCAGAGGATAGACAATCAGCCCCAGCATTTT
TRBV27	.	TRBJ2-2	.	CASAATGELFF	TGTGCCAGCGCCGCCACCGGGGAGCTGTTTTTT
TRBV10-3	.	TRBJ2-1	.	CAIRTANEQFF	TGTGCCATTCGTACCGCCAATGAGCAGTTCTTC
TRBV6-6	few	TRBJ1-2	.	CASNRNYGYTF	TGTGCCAGCAATCGAAACTATGGCTACACCTTC
TRBV6-1	.	TRBJ2-7	TRBD2	CASRSMTSAYEQYF	TGTGCCAGCAGGAGCATGACTAGCGCCTACGAGCAGTACTTC
TRBV10-2	.	TRBJ2-4	.	CASSDGNLRNIQYF	TGCGCCAGCAGCGACGGGAACCTACGAAACATTCAGTACTTC
TRBV7-9	.	TRBJ2-7	TRBD1	CASSQQSRDRAGEQYF	TGTGCCAGCAGCCAACAATCAAGGGACAGGGCGGGCGAGCAGTACTTC
TRBV7-9	.	TRBJ1-2	.	CASSLEEQDGYTF	TGTGCCAGCAGCTTAGAGGAACAGGATGGCTACACCTTC
TRBV6-5	.	TRBJ2-2	.	CASSYTWAGELFF	TGTGCCAGCAGTTACACCTGGGCCGGGGAGCTGTTTTTT
TRBV4-1	.	TRBJ2-7	.	CASSQDEQRSSYEQYF	TGCGCCAGCAGCCAAGATGAACAGAGGAGCTCCTACGAGCAGTACTTC
TRBV7-9	.	TRBJ2-7	.	CASSLDAAFYEQYF	TGTGCCAGCAGCTTAGATGCAGCCTTCTACGAGCAGTACTTC
TRBV2	.	TRBJ2-7	TRBD1	CASSEGDRGIIMYF	TGTGCCAGCAGTGAAGGGGACAGGGGAATAATAATGTACTTC
TRBV2	.	TRBJ1-2	.	CASSAGPNYGYTF	TGTGCCAGCAGTGCCGGACCTAACTATGGCTACACCTTC
TRBV20-1	.	TRBJ2-1	.	CSGADYNEQFF	TGCAGTGGTGCAGACTACAATGAGCAGTTCTTC
TRBV29-1	.	TRBJ1-1	.	CSAGGRGNTEAFF	TGCAGCGCGGGGGGCAGGGGGAACACTGAAGCTTTCTTT
TRBV5-1	.	TRBJ2-3	TRBD2	CASSFFAGGPDTQYF	TGCGCCAGCAGCTTCTTCGCGGGAGGGCCAGATACGCAGTATTTT
TRBV28	.	TRBJ2-7	TRBD1	CASSRWTGFKYEQYF	TGTGCCAGCAGCCGGTGGACAGGGTTCAAGTACGAGCAGTACTTC
TRBV19	.	TRBJ2-4	.	CASSPTRGNIQYF	TGTGCCAGTAGCCCGACTAGGGGGAACATTCAGTACTTC
TRBV7-2	.	TRBJ2-1	TRBD2	CASSLLAAIYNEQFF	TGTGCCAGCAGCTTACTAGCGGCAATCTACAATGAGCAGTTCTTC
TRBV28	once	TRBJ2-7	TRBD2	CASSLSGRAHEQYF	TGTGCCAGCAGTTTGAGCGGGAGGGCCCACGAGCAGTACTTC
TRBV7-2	.	TRBJ2-5	TRBD2	CASSLGLAGEETQYF	TGTGCCAGCAGCTTAGGGTTAGCGGGGGAAGAGACCCAGTACTTC
TRBV30	.	TRBJ2-1	TRBD2	CASRAGASSYNEQFF	TGTGCCTCAAGAGCGGGAGCTAGCTCCTACAATGAGCAGTTCTTC
TRBV9	.	TRBJ2-1	TRBD1	CASSATGGGNNEQFF	TGTGCCAGCAGCGCGACAGGGGGCGGAAACAATGAGCAGTTCTTC
TRBV5-5	.	TRBJ2-3	.	CASSLRGVRREDTQYF	TGTGCCAGCAGCTTGAGAGGCGTCAGAAGGGAAGATACGCAGTATTTT
TRBV11-2	.	TRBJ2-3	TRBD1	CASSLLGGADTQYF	TGTGCCAGCAGCTTGCTAGGGGGCGCAGATACGCAGTATTTT
TRBV19	once	TRBJ2-3	TRBD1	CASMGIDRGDTQYF	TGTGCCAGTATGGGGATCGACAGGGGGGATACGCAGTATTTT
TRBV19	.	TRBJ2-7	.	CASSLGALGSYEQYF	TGTGCCAGTAGTCTCGGGGCATTGGGTTCCTACGAGCAGTACTTC
TRBV5-1	.	TRBJ2-1	.	CASSLPGSYNEQFF	TGCGCCAGCAGCCTCCCAGGGTCCTACAATGAGCAGTTCTTC
TRBV7-3	.	TRBJ2-2	.	CASSPARAYTGELFF	TGTGCCAGCAGCCCCGCGAGGGCATACACCGGGGAGCTGTTTTTT
TRBV11-3	.	TRBJ2-7	.	CASSPADSYEQYF	TGTGCCAGCAGCCCGGCGGACAGTTACGAGCAGTACTTC
TRBV27	.	TRBJ2-2	TRBD1	CASSSGQGAANTGELFF	TGTGCCAGCAGCTCCGGACAGGGGGCGGCGAACACCGGGGAGCTGTTTTTT
TRBV29-1	.	TRBJ2-4	.	CSVGGREDIQYF	TGCAGCGTTGGCGGCAGGGAGGACATTCAGTACTTC